Listed below are T cell receptor beta chains from one sample, sequenced in a study of blood T cell repertoires in COVID-19. Using immunoSEQ multiplex PCR, the repertoire was profiled, and TCRdb retains in-frame clones only, with some absent. The repertoire holds under 200,000 clones, with about 80% as singletons. Sequenced input: peripheral blood. Receptors were obtained from a man in his sixties or seventies with active or convalescent COVID-19. CDR3s include the opening cysteine and the closing phenylalanine or tryptophan. D genes are given only for firm matches. Not every row has a clone size; where given, it reads once, few, many or a size class.

j_gene: TRBJ1-2; v_gene: TRBV15; d_gene: -; abundance: -; CDR3nt: TGTGCCACCAGCAGAGACAGGGCTGGCTATGGCTACACCTTC; CDR3aa: CATSRDRAGYGYTF
j_gene: TRBJ1-5; v_gene: TRBV18; d_gene: -; abundance: -; CDR3nt: TGTGCCAGCTCACCAAGCTATAGCAATCAGCCCCAGCATTTT; CDR3aa: CASSPSYSNQPQHF
j_gene: TRBJ1-2; v_gene: TRBV30; d_gene: -; abundance: -; CDR3nt: TGTGCCTGGGTACGGGGGGAGGGCAACTATGGCTACACCTTC; CDR3aa: CAWVRGEGNYGYTF
j_gene: TRBJ2-7; v_gene: TRBV23-1; d_gene: TRBD1; abundance: few; CDR3nt: TGCGCCAGCAGGCTCAGACAGGGCGAATACGAGCAGTACTTC; CDR3aa: CASRLRQGEYEQYF
j_gene: TRBJ2-3; v_gene: TRBV5-1; d_gene: -; abundance: -; CDR3nt: TGCGCCAGCAGCCCACGGAGGGACTCCGCGGCGCAGTATTTT; CDR3aa: CASSPRRDSAAQYF
j_gene: TRBJ1-2; v_gene: TRBV9; d_gene: -; abundance: -; CDR3nt: TGTGCCAGCAGCAATTACCAGGGGACTAACTATGGCTACACCTTC; CDR3aa: CASSNYQGTNYGYTF
j_gene: TRBJ2-3; v_gene: TRBV6-5; d_gene: -; abundance: -; CDR3nt: TGTGCCAGCAGTTACTCGAATCTATTCACAGATACGCAGTATTTT; CDR3aa: CASSYSNLFTDTQYF
j_gene: TRBJ1-5; v_gene: TRBV2; d_gene: -; abundance: -; CDR3nt: TGTGCCAGCAGTGAACGTCGCGCGGGACCTCTATTT; CDR3aa: CASSERRAGPLF
j_gene: TRBJ2-7; v_gene: TRBV4-2; d_gene: TRBD1; abundance: -; CDR3nt: TGTGCCAGCAGCCAAGCGGACAGGTACGAGCAGTACTTC; CDR3aa: CASSQADRYEQYF
j_gene: TRBJ1-2; v_gene: TRBV30; d_gene: -; abundance: -; CDR3nt: TGTGCCTGGAGCATCGGGGCTAACTATGGCTACACCTTC; CDR3aa: CAWSIGANYGYTF
j_gene: TRBJ2-3; v_gene: TRBV15; d_gene: TRBD2; abundance: -; CDR3nt: TGTGCCACCAGCAGAGTTCGGGGGGGCCCGGACGCAGATACGCAGTATTTT; CDR3aa: CATSRVRGGPDADTQYF
j_gene: TRBJ1-6; v_gene: TRBV7-3; d_gene: -; abundance: -; CDR3nt: TGTGCCAGCAGCTTAGTTGCAGGGTCAGACCTCCACTTT; CDR3aa: CASSLVAGSDLHF
j_gene: TRBJ2-3; v_gene: TRBV5-1; d_gene: -; abundance: -; CDR3nt: TGCGCCAGCAGCTTGTCCCCTTTCACAGATACGCAGTATTTT; CDR3aa: CASSLSPFTDTQYF
j_gene: TRBJ1-2; v_gene: TRBV6-2/TRBV6-3; d_gene: -; abundance: -; CDR3nt: TGTGCCAGCAGTTACAGGAACGGACAGTTATCGGGCTACACCTTC; CDR3aa: CASSYRNGQLSGYTF
j_gene: TRBJ2-7; v_gene: TRBV6-5; d_gene: -; abundance: -; CDR3nt: TGTGCCAGCAGAACTGACAAGTCCTACGAGCAGTACTTC; CDR3aa: CASRTDKSYEQYF
j_gene: TRBJ1-2; v_gene: TRBV7-9; d_gene: -; abundance: -; CDR3nt: TGTGCCAGCAGCTCCTACAGTGCTAACTATGGCTACACCTTC; CDR3aa: CASSSYSANYGYTF
j_gene: TRBJ2-3; v_gene: TRBV2; d_gene: TRBD2; abundance: few; CDR3nt: TGTGCCTGCGGGACTAGCGGGCCCCCCACGCAGTATTTT; CDR3aa: CACGTSGPPTQYF
j_gene: TRBJ1-2; v_gene: TRBV21-1; d_gene: -; abundance: few; CDR3nt: TGTGCCAGCAGCACCACCACCCAAAGCCTGGACAGGGTGGCCTATGGCTACACCTTC; CDR3aa: CASSTTTQSLDRVAYGYTF
j_gene: TRBJ2-2; v_gene: TRBV19; d_gene: -; abundance: once; CDR3nt: TGTGCCAGTAGTCCCTTGACTAGGTATGGCACCGGGGAGCTGTTTTTT; CDR3aa: CASSPLTRYGTGELFF
j_gene: TRBJ1-2; v_gene: TRBV19; d_gene: -; abundance: once; CDR3nt: TGTGCCAGTAGTATCCAGGGGCCAACTAACTATGGCTACACCTTC; CDR3aa: CASSIQGPTNYGYTF